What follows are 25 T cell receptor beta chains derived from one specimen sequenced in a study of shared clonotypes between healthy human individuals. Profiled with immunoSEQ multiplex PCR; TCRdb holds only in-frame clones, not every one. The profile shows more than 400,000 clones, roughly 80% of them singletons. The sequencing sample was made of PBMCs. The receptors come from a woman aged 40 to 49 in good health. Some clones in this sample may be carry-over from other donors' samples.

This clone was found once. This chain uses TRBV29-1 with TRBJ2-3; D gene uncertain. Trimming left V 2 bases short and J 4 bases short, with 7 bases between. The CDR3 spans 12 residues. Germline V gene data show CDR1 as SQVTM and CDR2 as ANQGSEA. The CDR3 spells CSVETAADTQYF. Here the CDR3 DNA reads TGCAGCGTTGAAACCGCGGCAGATACGCAGTATTTT.

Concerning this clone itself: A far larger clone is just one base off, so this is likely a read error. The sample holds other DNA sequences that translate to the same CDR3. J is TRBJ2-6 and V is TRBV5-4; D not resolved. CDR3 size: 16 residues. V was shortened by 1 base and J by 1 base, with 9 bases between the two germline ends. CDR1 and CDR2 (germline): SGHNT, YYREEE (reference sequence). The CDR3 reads CASSLSLSSGANVLTF. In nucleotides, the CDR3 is TGTGCCAGCAGCTTGTCACTTTCGTCTGGGGCCAACGTCCTGACTTTC.

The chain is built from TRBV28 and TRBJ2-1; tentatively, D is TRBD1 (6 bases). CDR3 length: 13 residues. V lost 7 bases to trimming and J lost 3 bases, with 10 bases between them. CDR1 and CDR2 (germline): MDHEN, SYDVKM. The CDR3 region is CASIGQSYNEQFF. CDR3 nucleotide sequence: TGTGCCAGCATTGGACAGAGCTACAATGAGCAGTTCTTC.

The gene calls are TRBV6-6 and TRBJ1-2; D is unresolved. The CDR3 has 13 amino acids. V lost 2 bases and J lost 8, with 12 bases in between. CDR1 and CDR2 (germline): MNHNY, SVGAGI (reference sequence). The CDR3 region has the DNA TGTGCCAGCAGTTACCGGGCCGCCCAGGGCTACACCTTC. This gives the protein CASSYRAAQGYTF.

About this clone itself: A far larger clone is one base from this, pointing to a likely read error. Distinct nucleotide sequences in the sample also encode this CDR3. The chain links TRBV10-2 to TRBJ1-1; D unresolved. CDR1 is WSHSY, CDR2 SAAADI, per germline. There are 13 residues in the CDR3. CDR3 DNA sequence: TGCGCCAGCAGTGAGTTTACGTACACCGAAGCTTTCTTT. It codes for CASSEFTYTEAFF.

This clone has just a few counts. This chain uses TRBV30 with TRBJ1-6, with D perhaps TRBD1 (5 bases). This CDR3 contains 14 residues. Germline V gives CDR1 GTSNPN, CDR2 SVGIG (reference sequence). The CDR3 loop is CARQTASWDSPLHF. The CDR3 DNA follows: TGTGCTCGCCAGACAGCTTCTTGGGATTCACCCCTCCACTTT. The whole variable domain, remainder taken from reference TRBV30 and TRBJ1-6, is SQTIHQWPATLVQPVGSPLSLECTVEGTSNPNLYWYRQAAGRGLQLLFYSVGIGQISSEVPQNLSASRPQDRQFILSSKKLLLSDSGFYLCARQTASWDSPLHFGNGTRLTVT.

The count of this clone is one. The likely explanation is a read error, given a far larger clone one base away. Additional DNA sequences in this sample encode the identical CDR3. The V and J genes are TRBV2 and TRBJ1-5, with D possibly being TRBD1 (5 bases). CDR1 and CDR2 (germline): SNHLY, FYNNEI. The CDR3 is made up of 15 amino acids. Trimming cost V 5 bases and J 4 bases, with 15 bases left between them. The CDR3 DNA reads TGTGCCAGCAGTCCACTAGGGGCCAGGAATCAGCCCCAGCATTTT. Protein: CASSPLGARNQPQHF.

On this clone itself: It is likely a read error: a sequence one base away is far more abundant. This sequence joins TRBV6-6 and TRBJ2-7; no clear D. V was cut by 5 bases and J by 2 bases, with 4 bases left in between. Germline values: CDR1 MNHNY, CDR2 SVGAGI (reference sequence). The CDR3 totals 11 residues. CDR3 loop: CASSHTYEQYF. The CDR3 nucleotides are TGTGCCAGCAGTCATACCTACGAGCAGTACTTC.

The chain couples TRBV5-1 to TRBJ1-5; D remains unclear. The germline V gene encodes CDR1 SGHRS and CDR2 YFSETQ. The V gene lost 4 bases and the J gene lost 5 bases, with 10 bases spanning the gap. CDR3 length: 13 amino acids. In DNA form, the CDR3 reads TGCGCCAGCAGCCCAGATCCATATCAGCCCCAGCATTTT. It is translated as CASSPDPYQPQHF.

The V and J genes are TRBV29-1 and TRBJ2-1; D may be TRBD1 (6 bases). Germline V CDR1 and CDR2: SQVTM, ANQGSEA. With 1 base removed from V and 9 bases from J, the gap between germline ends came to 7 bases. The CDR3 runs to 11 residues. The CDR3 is CSVEGTAEQFF. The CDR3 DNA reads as TGCAGCGTTGAAGGGACAGCTGAGCAGTTCTTC.

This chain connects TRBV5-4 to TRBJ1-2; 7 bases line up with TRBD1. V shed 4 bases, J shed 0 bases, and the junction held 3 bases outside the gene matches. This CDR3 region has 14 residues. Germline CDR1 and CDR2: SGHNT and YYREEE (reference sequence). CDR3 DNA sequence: TGTGCCAGCAGCCAGGGACAGTCTAACTATGGCTACACCTTC. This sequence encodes CASSQGQSNYGYTF.

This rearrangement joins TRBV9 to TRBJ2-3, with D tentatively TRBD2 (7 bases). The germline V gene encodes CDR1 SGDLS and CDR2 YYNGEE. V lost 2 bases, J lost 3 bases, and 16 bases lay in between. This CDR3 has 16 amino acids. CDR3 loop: CASSVPRGGRTDTQYF. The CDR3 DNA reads TGTGCCAGCAGCGTGCCGAGGGGGGGGAGGACAGATACGCAGTATTTT.

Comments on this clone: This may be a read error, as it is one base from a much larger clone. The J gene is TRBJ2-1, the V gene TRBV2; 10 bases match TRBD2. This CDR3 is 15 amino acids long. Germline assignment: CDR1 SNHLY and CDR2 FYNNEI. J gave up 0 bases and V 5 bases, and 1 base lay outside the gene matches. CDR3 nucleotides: TGTGCCAGCAGTTCTAGCGGGAGCTCCTACAATGAGCAGTTCTTC. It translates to CASSSSGSSYNEQFF. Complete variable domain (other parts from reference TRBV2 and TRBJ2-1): EPEVTQTPSHQVTQMGQEVILRCVPISNHLYFYWYRQILGQKVEFLVSFYNNEISEKSEIFDDQFSVERPDGSNFTLKIRSTKLEDSAMYFCASSSSGSSYNEQFFGPGTRLTVL.

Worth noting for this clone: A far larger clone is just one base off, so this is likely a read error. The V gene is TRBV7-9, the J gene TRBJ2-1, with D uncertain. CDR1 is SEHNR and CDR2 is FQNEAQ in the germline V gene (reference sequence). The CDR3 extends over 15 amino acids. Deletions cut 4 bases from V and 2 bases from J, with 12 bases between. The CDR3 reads CASSSVPEAYNEQFF. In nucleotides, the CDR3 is TGTGCCAGCAGCTCAGTTCCAGAGGCCTACAATGAGCAGTTCTTC.

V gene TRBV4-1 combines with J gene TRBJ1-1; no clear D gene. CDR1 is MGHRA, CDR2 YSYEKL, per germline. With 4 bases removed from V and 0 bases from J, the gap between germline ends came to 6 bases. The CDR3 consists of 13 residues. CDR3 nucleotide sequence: TGCGCCAGCAGCCGTGAGCTGAACACTGAAGCTTTCTTT. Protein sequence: CASSRELNTEAFF.

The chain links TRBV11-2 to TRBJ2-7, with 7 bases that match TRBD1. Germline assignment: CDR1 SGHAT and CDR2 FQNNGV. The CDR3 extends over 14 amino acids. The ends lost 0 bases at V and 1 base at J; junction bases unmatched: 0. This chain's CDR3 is CASSLDRGSYEQYF. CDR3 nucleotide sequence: TGTGCCAGCAGCTTAGACAGGGGGTCCTACGAGCAGTACTTC.

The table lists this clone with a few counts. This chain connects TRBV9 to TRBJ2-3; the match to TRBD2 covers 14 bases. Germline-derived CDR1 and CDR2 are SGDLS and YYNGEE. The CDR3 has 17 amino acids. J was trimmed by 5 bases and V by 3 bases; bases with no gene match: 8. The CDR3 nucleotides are TGTGCCAGCAGCGAGTGGGGACTAGCGGGAGAGGGAGATACGCAGTATTTT. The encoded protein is CASSEWGLAGEGDTQYF.

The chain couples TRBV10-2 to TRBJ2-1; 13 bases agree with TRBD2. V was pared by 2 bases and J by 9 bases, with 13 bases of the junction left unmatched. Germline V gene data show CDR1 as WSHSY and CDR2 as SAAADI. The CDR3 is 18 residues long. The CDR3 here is CASSESPARLAGGSEQFF. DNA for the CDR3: TGCGCCAGCAGTGAGAGTCCCGCGCGACTAGCGGGAGGATCTGAGCAGTTCTTC.

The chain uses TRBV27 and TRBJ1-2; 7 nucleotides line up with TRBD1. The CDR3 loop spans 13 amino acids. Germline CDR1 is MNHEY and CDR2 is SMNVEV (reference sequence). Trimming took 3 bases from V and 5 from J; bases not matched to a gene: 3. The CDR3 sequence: CASSFDRAYGYTF. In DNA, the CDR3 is TGTGCCAGCAGTTTTGACAGGGCATATGGCTACACCTTC.

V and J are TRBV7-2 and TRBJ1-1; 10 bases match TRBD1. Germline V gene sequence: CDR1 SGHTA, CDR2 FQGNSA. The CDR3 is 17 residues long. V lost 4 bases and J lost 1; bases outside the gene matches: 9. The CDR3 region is CASSSGQGISGNTEAFF. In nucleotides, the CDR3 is TGTGCCAGCAGCTCGGGACAGGGGATCTCCGGGAACACTGAAGCTTTCTTT.

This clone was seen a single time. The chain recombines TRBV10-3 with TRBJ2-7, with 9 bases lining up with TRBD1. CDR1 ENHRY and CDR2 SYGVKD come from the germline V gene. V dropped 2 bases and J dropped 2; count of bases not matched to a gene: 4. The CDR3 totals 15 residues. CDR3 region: CAISERRTGAYEQYF. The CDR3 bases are TGTGCCATCAGTGAGAGAAGGACAGGGGCCTACGAGCAGTACTTC.

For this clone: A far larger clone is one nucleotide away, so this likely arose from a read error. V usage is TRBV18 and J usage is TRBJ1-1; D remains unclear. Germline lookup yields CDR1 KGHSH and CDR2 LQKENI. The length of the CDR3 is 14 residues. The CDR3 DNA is TGTGCCAGCTCACCAGGGCAGTCGGCAAGGGTAGCTTCCTTT. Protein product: CASSPGQSARVASF. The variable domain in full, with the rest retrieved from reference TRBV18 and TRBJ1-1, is NAGVMQNPRHLVRRRGQEARLRCSPMKGHSHVYWYRQLPEEGLKFMVYLQKENIIDESGMPKERFSAEFPKEGPSILRIQQVVRGDSAAYFCASSPGQSARVASFGQGTRLTVV.

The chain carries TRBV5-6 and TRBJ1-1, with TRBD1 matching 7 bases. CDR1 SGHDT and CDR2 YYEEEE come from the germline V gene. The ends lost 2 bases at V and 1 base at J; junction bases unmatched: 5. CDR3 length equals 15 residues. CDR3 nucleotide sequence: TGTGCCAGCAGCTTCCCGGGGACAGCGAACACTGAAGCTTTCTTT. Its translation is CASSFPGTANTEAFF.

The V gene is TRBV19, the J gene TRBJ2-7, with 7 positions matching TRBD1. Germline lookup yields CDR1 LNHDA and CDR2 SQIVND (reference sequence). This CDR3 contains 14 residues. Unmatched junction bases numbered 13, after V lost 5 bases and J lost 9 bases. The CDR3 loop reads CASSPRSGGRGQYF. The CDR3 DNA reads TGTGCCAGTAGTCCCCGATCAGGGGGACGGGGGCAGTACTTC. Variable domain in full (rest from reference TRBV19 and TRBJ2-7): DGGITQSPKYLFRKEGQNVTLSCEQNLNHDAMYWYRQDPGQGLRLIYYSQIVNDFQKGDIAEGYSVSREKKESFPLTVTSAQKNPTAFYLCASSPRSGGRGQYFGPGTRLTVT.

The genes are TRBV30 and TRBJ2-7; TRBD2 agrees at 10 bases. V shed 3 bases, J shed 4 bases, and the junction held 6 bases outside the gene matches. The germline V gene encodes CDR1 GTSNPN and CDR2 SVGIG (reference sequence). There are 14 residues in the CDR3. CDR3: CAWRISGRSYEQYF. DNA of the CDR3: TGTGCCTGGAGGATTAGCGGGAGGTCATACGAGCAGTACTTC.